Listed below are T cell receptor beta chains from one sample, sequenced in a study of T cells after posttransplantation cyclophosphamide. Only in-frame clones appear in the TCRdb table, and some are missing; sequencing was by immunoSEQ multiplex PCR. This table has roughly 6,600 clones, 95% to 98% appearing once. Sequenced material: naive CD8+ T cells sorted from PBMCs. The receptors were gathered from a young woman in good health and a related stem cell transplant donor. CDR3s include the opening cysteine and the closing phenylalanine or tryptophan. A D gene is named only where the DNA matches it firmly. Part of the rows lack a size; the others show once, few, many or a class for expanded clones.

TRBJ1-6,once,TRBD1,TRBV19,CASSTDRGANSPLHF,TGTGCCAGTAGTACCGACAGGGGCGCAAATTCACCCCTCCACTTT
TRBJ1-5,NA,TRBD1,TRBV5-6,CASSSGTAYNQPQHF,TGTGCCAGCTCATCCGGGACAGCTTACAATCAGCCCCAGCATTTT
TRBJ2-3,NA,NA,TRBV7-9,CASSLSYGGGDTQYF,TGTGCCAGCAGCTTATCATACGGGGGTGGGGATACGCAGTATTTT
TRBJ2-3,NA,TRBD2,TRBV5-1,CASSLGTRGGDTQYF,TGCGCCAGCAGCTTGGGGACTAGAGGTGGAGATACGCAGTATTTT
TRBJ1-1,NA,TRBD1,TRBV5-8,CASSHTGDRGTEAFF,TGTGCCAGCAGTCATACGGGAGACAGGGGCACTGAAGCTTTCTTT
TRBJ1-2,NA,TRBD1,TRBV5-1,CASSYADRAVNYGYTF,TGCGCCAGCAGCTATGCCGACAGGGCAGTCAACTATGGCTACACCTTC
TRBJ2-7,NA,NA,TRBV28,CASSFSGGSYEQYF,TGTGCCAGCAGTTTCTCAGGAGGCTCCTACGAGCAGTACTTC
TRBJ1-5,NA,NA,TRBV21-1,CASSKRRGLEQPQHF,TGTGCCAGCAGCAAAAGGAGGGGGCTCGAGCAGCCCCAGCATTTT
TRBJ2-7,NA,TRBD1,TRBV7-6,CASSLWDRVRTYEQYF,TGTGCCAGCAGCTTATGGGACAGGGTTCGGACCTACGAGCAGTACTTC
TRBJ1-2,NA,NA,TRBV30,CAWSLDQGYGYTF,TGTGCCTGGAGCCTTGACCAGGGTTATGGCTACACCTTC
TRBJ2-3,NA,TRBD2,TRBV7-6,CASSFSGGAADTQYF,TGTGCCAGCAGCTTTAGCGGGGGGGCCGCAGATACGCAGTATTTT
TRBJ1-5,NA,TRBD1,TRBV9,CASSVGQGSNQPQHF,TGTGCCAGCAGCGTGGGACAGGGGAGCAATCAGCCCCAGCATTTT
TRBJ1-2,NA,NA,TRBV19,CAAEYPGGYTF,TGTGCCGCGGAGTACCCGGGGGGCTACACCTTC
TRBJ2-1,NA,NA,TRBV27,CASSLARAYNEQFF,TGTGCCAGCAGTTTAGCGAGGGCCTACAATGAGCAGTTCTTC
TRBJ1-2,NA,NA,TRBV6-5,CASSSTRGGGYTF,TGTGCCAGCAGTTCCACCCGAGGGGGTGGCTACACCTTC
TRBJ1-1,NA,NA,TRBV7-2,CASSLVVRAEAFF,TGTGCCAGCAGCTTAGTGGTGCGTGCGGAAGCTTTCTTT
TRBJ2-5,NA,TRBD2,TRBV27,CASSGPGTSGEETQYF,TGTGCCAGCAGCGGGCCCGGGACTAGCGGGGAAGAGACCCAGTACTTC
TRBJ2-3,NA,TRBD2,TRBV4-1,CASSRQTLAGGSFTQYF,TGCGCCAGCAGCCGACAGACCCTAGCGGGGGGCTCTTTTACGCAGTATTTT
TRBJ1-2,NA,NA,TRBV23-1,CAGSLSCTEYGYTF,TGCGCCGGCAGTCTCTCGTGCACCGAGTATGGCTACACCTTC
TRBJ2-5,NA,TRBD1,TRBV5-1,CASSSDRGETQYF,TGCGCCAGCAGCTCAGACAGGGGAGAGACCCAGTACTTC
TRBJ1-4,once,NA,TRBV5-1,CASSTGVQNEKLFF,TGCGCCAGCAGCACCGGGGTACAAAATGAAAAACTGTTTTTT
TRBJ2-3,NA,TRBD2,TRBV7-2,CASSFSTTSGGPRSTQYF,TGTGCCAGCAGCTTCAGTACGACTAGCGGGGGGCCAAGGTCTACGCAGTATTTT
TRBJ2-5,NA,TRBD2,TRBV6-5,CASKTSGGARETQYF,TGTGCCAGCAAGACTAGCGGGGGGGCACGTGAGACCCAGTACTTC
TRBJ2-1,NA,TRBD2,TRBV4-3,CASSQDSGALNEQFF,TGCGCCAGCAGCCAAGACAGCGGGGCTCTTAATGAGCAGTTCTTC
TRBJ1-5,NA,NA,TRBV29-1,CSTRGLDQPQHF,TGCAGCACCCGAGGGTTGGATCAGCCCCAGCATTTT
TRBJ1-1,NA,TRBD1,TRBV9,CASSVGSGGSGTEAFF,TGTGCCAGCAGCGTCGGATCAGGGGGCAGTGGAACTGAAGCTTTCTTT
TRBJ2-7,NA,NA,TRBV27,CASSLARRDYEQYF,TGTGCCAGCAGTTTAGCCCGCAGGGACTACGAGCAGTACTTC
TRBJ1-3,NA,NA,TRBV11-2,CASSPPTNTSGNTIYF,TGTGCCAGCAGCCCCCCGACAAACACTTCTGGAAACACCATATATTTT
TRBJ1-2,once,NA,TRBV29-1,CSVGRARGGYTF,TGCAGCGTAGGAAGGGCCAGGGGAGGCTACACCTTC
TRBJ2-7,NA,NA,TRBV19,CATSSAPPYF,TGTGCCACCAGTTCCGCCCCCCCGTACTTC
TRBJ2-6,NA,TRBD1,TRBV2,CASSATGVLSGANVLTF,TGTGCCAGCAGTGCGACAGGGGTTCTCTCTGGGGCCAACGTCCTGACTTTC
TRBJ1-6,NA,TRBD1,TRBV13,CASSPGTGSSPLHF,TGTGCCAGCAGTCCCGGGACAGGGAGTTCACCCCTCCACTTT
TRBJ2-7,NA,NA,TRBV19,CASSPGDIYEQYF,TGTGCCAGTAGTCCAGGGGACATCTACGAGCAGTACTTC
TRBJ1-3,NA,NA,TRBV4-1,CASSRGTGNTIYF,TGCGCCAGCAGCCGAGGGACTGGAAACACCATATATTTT